The present T cell receptor beta chain was sequenced within a study of monozygotic twins with inflammatory bowel disease. Germline values: CDR1 SGHDT, CDR2 YYEEEE. The CDR3 consists of 15 residues. Of note for this clonotype: The antigen is unknown.

TCRalpha and TCRbeta cDNA went through two nested PCRs of around 15 and 10 cycles. TCRdb reprocessed the 5' RACE reads; each CDR3 protein has one entry and no DNA is given. The listing contains 400,000 or so distinct CDR3 sequences. Study conclusions and caveats: Among IBD patients, fewer clonotypes were shared with others than among healthy twins, especially with disease activity.

The sequenced sample consisted of blood. The sequence was collected from a human donor with ulcerative colitis or Crohn's disease, or a healthy co-twin of an affected twin (not recorded which). This rearrangement joins TRBV5-6 to TRBJ2-5; TCRdb names TRBD1, which stays unverified in the absence of DNA. The CDR3 region is CASSFGDRGGETQYF.